This T cell receptor beta chain was recorded in a study of neurological immune-mediated disorders. Each CDR3 protein is one row after TCRdb ran MiXCR on the 5' RACE reads. This sample has around 60,000 distinct CDR3 sequences, with more than 3% found just once. The ends were cut back, 7 bases at V and 8 bases at J, with 18 bases in the middle. The CDR3 is 14 residues long. This clonotype was observed at least ten times. Libraries used 2 million unsorted PBMCs kept frozen in RNAlater. The source material was PBMCs. The chain joins TRBV12-3 or TRBV12-4 to TRBJ2-1; D is undetermined. The receptor's source is a woman aged 55-69 years with multiple sclerosis. CDR3 amino acids: CASTPPLGNHEQFF. The DNA for the CDR3 is TGTGCCAGCACCCCCCCTTTGGGGAATCATGAGCAGTTCTTC.